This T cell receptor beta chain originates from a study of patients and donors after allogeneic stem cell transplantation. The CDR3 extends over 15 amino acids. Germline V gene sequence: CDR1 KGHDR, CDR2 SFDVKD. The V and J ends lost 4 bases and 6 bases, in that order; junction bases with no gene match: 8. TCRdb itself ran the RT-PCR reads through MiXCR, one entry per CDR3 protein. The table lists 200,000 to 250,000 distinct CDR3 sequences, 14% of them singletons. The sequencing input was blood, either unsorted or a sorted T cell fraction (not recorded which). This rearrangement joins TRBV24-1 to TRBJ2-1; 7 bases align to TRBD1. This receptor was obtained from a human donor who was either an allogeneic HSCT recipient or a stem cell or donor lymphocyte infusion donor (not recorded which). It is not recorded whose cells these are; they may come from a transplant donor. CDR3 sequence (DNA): TGTGCCACCAGTGACCAAGGGGGCGGCGTCAATGAGCAGTTCTTC. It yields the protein CATSDQGGGVNEQFF.